One sample yielded the 25 T cell receptor beta chains listed below, sequenced in a study of T cell responses to AZD1222 COVID-19 vaccine. TCRdb's table, derived via immunoSEQ multiplex PCR, lists solely in-frame clones and lacks some. The profile shows approximately 150,000 clones, 80% to 95% of them singletons. The material was peripheral blood, obtained 28 days after the second AZD1222 dose. The receptors were sampled from an adult who received the AZD1222 COVID-19 vaccine.

This clone was counted a single time. The rearrangement links TRBV7-9 to TRBJ2-7; D possibly corresponds to TRBD1 (5 bases). Germline CDR1 SEHNR, CDR2 FQNEAQ (reference sequence). Trimming stripped 5 bases from V and 5 bases from J, with 10 bases between. This CDR3 is built from 12 residues. CDR3 in DNA: TGTGCCAGCAGCGCTAGACAGAACGAGCAGTACTTC. Translating gives CASSARQNEQYF.

The count of this clone is one. The chain employs TRBV2 and TRBJ2-7; 10 nucleotides match TRBD2. V trimming: 3 bases; J trimming: 2 bases; junction bases outside the gene matches: 4. The CDR3 covers 15 residues. Germline values: CDR1 SNHLY, CDR2 FYNNEI. The CDR3 DNA sequence: TGTGCCAGCAGTGAGGGGACTAGCGAGACCTACGAGCAGTACTTC. This encodes CASSEGTSETYEQYF.

The chain couples TRBV28 to TRBJ2-7; 7 bases are shared with TRBD2. The trim removed 6 bases at V and 5 bases at J, leaving 10 bases unmatched. The length of the CDR3 is 14 residues. From germline, CDR1 is MDHEN and CDR2 SYDVKM. DNA for the CDR3: TGTGCCAGCAGATCAGCGGGAAAAGAGAACGAGCAGTACTTC. Protein product: CASRSAGKENEQYF.

The chain links TRBV10-3 to TRBJ2-1; TRBD1 is a possible D gene (6 bases). The CDR3 spans 13 residues. Trimming shortened V by 8 bases and J by 2 bases, and 10 bases separated the two germline ends. Germline V CDR1 and CDR2: ENHRY, SYGVKD. CDR3 sequence: CAIYRETYNEQFF. The CDR3 nucleotides are TGTGCCATCTACAGGGAAACCTACAATGAGCAGTTCTTC.

The CDR3 loop is CASSLVGGREKLFF. The CDR3 coding sequence is TGTGCCAGCAGCTTAGTTGGGGGTCGGGAAAAACTGTTTTTT. The rearrangement links TRBV7-8 to TRBJ1-4; the D gene is possibly TRBD1 (5 bases). The CDR3 extends over 14 amino acids. The germline V gene has CDR1 SGHVS and CDR2 FQNEAQ. Trimming shortened V by 1 base and J by 8 bases, and 11 bases separated the two germline ends.

This clone was observed once. CDR3 protein: CATSDPKAGGNNEQFF. The CDR3 nucleotides read TGTGCCACCAGTGATCCAAAAGCGGGAGGGAACAATGAGCAGTTCTTC. The chain employs TRBV24-1 and TRBJ2-1; 10 bases map to TRBD2. Losses at the gene ends were 3 bases for V and 5 bases for J; bases not matched to a gene: 6. Germline loops: CDR1 KGHDR, CDR2 SFDVKD. The length of the CDR3 is 16 residues.

This sequence joins TRBV7-9 and TRBJ2-1, with TRBD2 as a possible D gene (6 bases). CDR3 length: 15 residues. Per germline, CDR1 SEHNR and CDR2 FQNEAQ (reference sequence). With 4 bases removed from V and 4 bases from J, the gap between germline ends came to 14 bases. The CDR3 sequence is CASSSLVREYNEQFF. CDR3 in DNA: TGTGCCAGCAGCTCCCTCGTGCGGGAATACAATGAGCAGTTCTTC.

The chain joins TRBV11-2 to TRBJ2-7, with D perhaps matching TRBD2 (7 bases). From germline, CDR1 is SGHAT and CDR2 FQNNGV. The germline V and J ends were trimmed by 5 bases and 4 bases, with 21 bases remaining between them. This CDR3 has 16 amino acids. In DNA, the CDR3 is TGTGCCAGCAGCCGACAGGCCGGGGGAGGGGATTACGAGCAGTACTTC. Its protein product is CASSRQAGGGDYEQYF.

CDR3 residues: CASSYQGKPQHF. The CDR3 region has the DNA TGTGCCAGCAGTTATCAGGGTAAGCCCCAGCATTTT. The chain links TRBV5-5 to TRBJ1-5, with D possibly being TRBD1 (5 bases). Germline V gene data show CDR1 as SGHKS and CDR2 as YYEKEE (reference sequence). Trimming left V 5 bases short and J 8 bases short, with 11 bases between. This CDR3 region has 12 residues.

The rearrangement links TRBV30 to TRBJ1-1; possible D gene TRBD1, 5 bases. V gave up 2 bases and J gave up 1 base, with 14 bases separating them. This CDR3 is 15 amino acids long. Germline loops: CDR1 GTSNPN, CDR2 SVGIG (reference sequence). The CDR3 DNA sequence: TGTGCCTGGAGTTCGGGGACCGACCAGAACACTGAAGCTTTCTTT. Protein product: CAWSSGTDQNTEAFF.

The rearrangement links TRBV5-6 to TRBJ1-2, with TRBD1 identical over 8 bases. This CDR3 comprises 16 residues. Germline trimming cut 0 bases from V and 4 bases from J; bases unmatched to any gene: 8. Germline lookup yields CDR1 SGHDT and CDR2 YYEEEE. This CDR3 is CASSLEATGQAYGYTF. The CDR3 coding sequence is TGTGCCAGCAGCTTGGAAGCGACGGGACAGGCCTATGGCTACACCTTC.

The CDR3 reads CASSPIGDRGRRAKNIQYF. The CDR3 DNA is TGTGCCAGCTCACCCATAGGGGACAGGGGGCGCCGCGCCAAAAACATTCAGTACTTC. The chain recombines TRBV18 with TRBJ2-4; 12 positions agree with TRBD1. This CDR3 has 19 amino acids. Germline loops: CDR1 KGHSH, CDR2 LQKENI. J lost 1 base, V lost 3 bases, and 10 bases had no gene match.

The chain uses TRBV5-4 and TRBJ2-2; tentatively, D is TRBD1 (6 bases). The CDR3 has 15 residues. Germline V gene sequence: CDR1 SGHNT, CDR2 YYREEE (reference sequence). Trimming cost V 4 bases and J 2 bases, with 12 bases left between them. The CDR3 DNA is TGTGCCAGCAGCAACCGGACAGCTAACACCGGGGAGCTGTTTTTT. Protein sequence: CASSNRTANTGELFF.

The gene calls are TRBV15 and TRBJ2-3; TRBD2 matches at 9 bases. Germline CDR1 is LNHNV and CDR2 is YYDKDF (reference sequence). The CDR3 extends over 15 amino acids. Losses at the gene ends were 7 bases for V and 5 bases for J; bases not matched to a gene: 10. The CDR3 DNA is TGTGCCACCACCCGGGGAGGAGCGGGAGGAGATACGCAGTATTTT. Protein product: CATTRGGAGGDTQYF.

This chain joins TRBV2 and TRBJ1-1; 7 nucleotides match TRBD1. The V gene end was trimmed by 1 base and the J gene end by 4 bases; junction bases not matched to a gene: 6. The CDR3 totals 15 residues. Germline CDR1 reads SNHLY; CDR2 reads FYNNEI. Written as DNA, the CDR3 is TGTGCCAGCAGTGAAGGGAGACAGGGAATCACTGAAGCTTTCTTT. Its protein is CASSEGRQGITEAFF.

The chain links TRBV6-5 to TRBJ2-1; TRBD2 agrees at 14 bases. Per the germline V gene, CDR1 is MNHEY and CDR2 is SVGAGI. The trim removed 2 bases at V and 8 bases at J, leaving 2 bases unmatched. The CDR3 loop spans 15 amino acids. The CDR3 nucleotides read TGTGCCAGCAGTTACGGACTAGCGGGAGGTGATGAGCAGTTCTTC. This codes for CASSYGLAGGDEQFF.

The chain combines TRBV5-5 with TRBJ2-7; D is possibly TRBD1 (6 bases). Trimming took 4 bases from V and 7 from J, leaving 18 bases between them. This CDR3 has 14 residues. Germline V gene data show CDR1 as SGHKS and CDR2 as YYEKEE (reference sequence). The CDR3 DNA follows: TGTGCCAGCAGCCTACGGACAGACGGCGGGGAGCAGTACTTC. This codes for CASSLRTDGGEQYF.

This chain links TRBV18 with TRBJ1-2; 10 positions match TRBD1. V shed 5 bases, J shed 1 base, and the junction held 10 bases outside the gene matches. The CDR3 has 17 residues. Germline V gene sequence: CDR1 KGHSH, CDR2 LQKENI. CDR3 DNA: TGTGCCAGCTCAGCATCCGGGACAGGGGTCCGTAACTATGGCTACACCTTC. It yields the protein CASSASGTGVRNYGYTF. Full variable domain (outside the CDR3, taken from reference TRBV18 and TRBJ1-2): NAGVMQNPRHLVRRRGQEARLRCSPMKGHSHVYWYRQLPEEGLKFMVYLQKENIIDESGMPKERFSAEFPKEGPSILRIQQVVRGDSAAYFCASSASGTGVRNYGYTFGSGTRLTVV.

This rearrangement joins TRBV7-6 to TRBJ2-5; the match to TRBD2 covers 9 bases. After removal of 5 bases from V and 4 bases from J, the junction contained 11 bases not matched to a gene. Germline V CDR1 and CDR2: SGHVS, FNYEAQ. The CDR3 has 16 amino acids. CDR3 region: CASSLGSGGRGETQYF. In nucleotides, the CDR3 is TGTGCCAGCAGCCTAGGCTCCGGCGGGAGGGGAGAGACCCAGTACTTC.

V and J are TRBV5-4 and TRBJ1-1, with a tentative D call TRBD1 (6 bases). The CDR3 is 16 residues long. Germline values: CDR1 SGHNT, CDR2 YYREEE (reference sequence). Trimming stripped 2 bases from V and 0 bases from J, with 14 bases between. The CDR3 sequence: CASSFAGQSMNTEAFF. As DNA, the CDR3 is TGTGCCAGCAGCTTTGCGGGACAATCCATGAACACTGAAGCTTTCTTT.

The chain employs TRBV19 and TRBJ2-3; 7 positions agree with TRBD2. Germline V gene data show CDR1 as LNHDA and CDR2 as SQIVND (reference sequence). The ends lost 7 bases at V and 2 bases at J; junction bases unmatched: 9. CDR3 length: 15 amino acids. CDR3 coding DNA: TGTGCCAGTACGACCTGGGCGGGGGACACAGATACGCAGTATTTT. This sequence encodes CASTTWAGDTDTQYF. Full variable domain (outside the CDR3, taken from reference TRBV19 and TRBJ2-3): DGGITQSPKYLFRKEGQNVTLSCEQNLNHDAMYWYRQDPGQGLRLIYYSQIVNDFQKGDIAEGYSVSREKKESFPLTVTSAQKNPTAFYLCASTTWAGDTDTQYFGPGTRLTVL.

This sequence joins TRBV9 and TRBJ2-7; D is perhaps TRBD1 (6 bases). Germline loops: CDR1 SGDLS, CDR2 YYNGEE. Deletions cut 0 bases from V and 6 bases from J, with 10 bases between. CDR3 size: 13 residues. Here the CDR3 reads CASSVAGQTEQYF. The CDR3 nucleotides are TGTGCCAGCAGCGTAGCTGGACAGACCGAGCAGTACTTC.

A word on this clone: Different DNA sequences within this sample yield the same CDR3. The rearrangement uses TRBV12-3 or TRBV12-4 and TRBJ1-2, with D tentatively TRBD1 (6 bases). CDR3 length: 13 residues. V lost 5 bases, J lost 4 bases, and 11 bases lay in between. CDR3 nucleotides: TGTGCCAGCAGTCTCGGACAGCCCTATGGCTACACCTTC. Amino acids: CASSLGQPYGYTF.

The V gene is TRBV9, the J gene TRBJ2-7; tentatively, D is TRBD2 (6 bases). V dropped 4 bases and J dropped 7 bases, with 18 bases sitting between them. This CDR3 region has 14 residues. CDR1 is SGDLS, CDR2 YYNGEE, per germline. The CDR3, as DNA: TGTGCCAGCAGCCTTAGCGGCCCGAGGGAGGAGCAGTACTTC. This translates into CASSLSGPREEQYF. Looking up the rest from reference TRBV9 and TRBJ2-7 gives the full variable domain: DSGVTQTPKHLITATGQRVTLRCSPRSGDLSVYWYQQSLDQGLQFLIQYYNGEERAKGNILERFSAQQFPDLHSELNLSSLELGDSALYFCASSLSGPREEQYFGPGTRLTVT.

The rearrangement links TRBV24-1 to TRBJ2-1, with 10 nucleotides matching TRBD1. V shed 4 bases and J 3 bases; nucleotides not matched to a gene: 5. CDR1 and CDR2 (germline): KGHDR, SFDVKD. The CDR3 is 16 amino acids. The CDR3 DNA sequence: TGTGCCACCAGTGAGTCCGGGACAGGGGACTACAATGAGCAGTTCTTC. This gives the protein CATSESGTGDYNEQFF.